This record covers a single T cell receptor beta chain. J lost 6 bases, V lost 9 bases, and 10 bases had no gene match. The CDR3 is 14 amino acids. Germline CDR1 SNHLY, CDR2 FYNNEI. This sample was taken from a study of blood T cell repertoires in COVID-19. Study as a whole: PBMCs, B-cell-depleted T cells, or T cells were the source of the cDNA or gDNA that made up the material.

Authors' processing steps: From reference gene primer amplification, estimates of nucleated cell counts were derived. Repertoires were generated with immunoSEQ multiplex PCR, while TCRdb's copy carries only in-frame clones and drops some. V and J calls and clone size follow that table, whereas D and trimming were derived from the DNA. Of over 130,000 clones in the sample, roughly 82% are singletons; the top ten hold 2.2%. The sequenced material came from peripheral blood. The chain employs TRBV2 and TRBJ1-5; 8 bases are shared with TRBD1. The TCR was taken from a man between 65 and 79 years old with acute or convalescent COVID-19. CDR3 DNA: TGTGCCAGTTCAAGGACAGGGAGGGGTCAGCCCCAGCATTTT. The encoded protein is CASSRTGRGQPQHF. The variable domain in full, with the rest retrieved from reference TRBV2 and TRBJ1-5, is EPEVTQTPSHQVTQMGQEVILRCVPISNHLYFYWYRQILGQKVEFLVSFYNNEISEKSEIFDDQFSVERPDGSNFTLKIRSTKLEDSAMYFCASSRTGRGQPQHFGDGTRLSIL.